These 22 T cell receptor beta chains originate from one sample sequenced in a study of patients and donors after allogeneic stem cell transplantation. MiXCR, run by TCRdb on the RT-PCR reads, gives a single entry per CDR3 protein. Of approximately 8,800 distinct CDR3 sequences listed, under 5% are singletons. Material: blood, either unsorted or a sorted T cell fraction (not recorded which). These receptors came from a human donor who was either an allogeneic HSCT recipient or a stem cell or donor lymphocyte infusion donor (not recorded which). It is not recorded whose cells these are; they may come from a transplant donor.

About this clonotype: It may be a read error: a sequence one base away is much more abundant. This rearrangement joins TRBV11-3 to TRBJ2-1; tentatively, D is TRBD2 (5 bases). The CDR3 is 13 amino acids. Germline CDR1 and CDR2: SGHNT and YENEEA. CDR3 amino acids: CASSPRSGAEQLF. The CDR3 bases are TGTGCCAGCAGCCCCCGCAGCGGTGCTGAGCAGTTATTC.

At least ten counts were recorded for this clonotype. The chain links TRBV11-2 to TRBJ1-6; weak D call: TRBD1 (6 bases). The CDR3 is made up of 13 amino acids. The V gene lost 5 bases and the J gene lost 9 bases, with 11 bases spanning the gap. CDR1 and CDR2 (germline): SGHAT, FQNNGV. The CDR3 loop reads CASSEQGGSPLHF. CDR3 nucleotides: TGTGCCAGCAGCGAACAGGGTGGTTCACCCCTCCACTTT.

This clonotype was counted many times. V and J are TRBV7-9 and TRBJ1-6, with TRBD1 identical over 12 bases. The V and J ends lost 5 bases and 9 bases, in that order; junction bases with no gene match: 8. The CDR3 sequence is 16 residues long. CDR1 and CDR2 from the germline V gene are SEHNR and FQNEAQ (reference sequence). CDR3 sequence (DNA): TGTGCCAGCAGCCCGTTGGGACAGGGGGCGGGTTCACCCCTCCACTTT. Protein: CASSPLGQGAGSPLHF.

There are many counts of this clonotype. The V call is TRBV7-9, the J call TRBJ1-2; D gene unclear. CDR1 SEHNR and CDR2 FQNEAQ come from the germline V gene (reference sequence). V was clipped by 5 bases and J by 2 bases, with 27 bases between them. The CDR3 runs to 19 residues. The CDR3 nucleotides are TGTGCCAGCAGCCCCCCGCCTAGTGGGTTACGGGGAGAGAACTATGGCTACACCTTC. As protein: CASSPPPSGLRGENYGYTF.

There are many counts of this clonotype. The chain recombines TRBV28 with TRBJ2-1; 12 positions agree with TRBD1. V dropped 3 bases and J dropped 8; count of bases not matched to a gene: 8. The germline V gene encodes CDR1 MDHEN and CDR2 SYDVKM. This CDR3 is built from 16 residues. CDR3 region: CASSFFGGQGADEQFF. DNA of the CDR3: TGTGCCAGCAGTTTTTTTGGGGGACAGGGGGCCGATGAGCAGTTCTTC. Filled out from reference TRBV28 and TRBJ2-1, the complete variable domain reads DVKVTQSSRYLVKRTGEKVFLECVQDMDHENMFWYRQDPGLGLRLIYFSYDVKMKEKGDIPEGYSVSREKKERFSLILESASTNQTSMYLCASSFFGGQGADEQFFGPGTRLTVL.

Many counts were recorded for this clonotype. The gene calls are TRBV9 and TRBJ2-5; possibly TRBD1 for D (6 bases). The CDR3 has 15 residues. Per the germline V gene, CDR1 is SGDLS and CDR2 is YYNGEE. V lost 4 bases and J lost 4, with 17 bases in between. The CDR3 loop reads CASSSGGAKGETQYF. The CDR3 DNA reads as TGTGCCAGCAGCTCTGGGGGCGCGAAGGGAGAGACCCAGTACTTC.

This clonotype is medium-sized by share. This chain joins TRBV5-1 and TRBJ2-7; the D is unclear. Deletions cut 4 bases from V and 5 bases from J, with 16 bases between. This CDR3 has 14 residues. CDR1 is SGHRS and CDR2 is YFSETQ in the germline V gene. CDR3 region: CASSQSRSLNEQYF. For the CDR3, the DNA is TGCGCCAGCAGCCAGAGCAGGTCTCTCAACGAGCAGTACTTC. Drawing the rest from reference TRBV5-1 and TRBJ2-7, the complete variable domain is KAGVTQTPRYLIKTRGQQVTLSCSPISGHRSVSWYQQTPGQGLQFLFEYFSETQRNKGNFPGRFSGRQFSNSRSEMNVSTLELGDSALYLCASSQSRSLNEQYFGPGTRLTVT.

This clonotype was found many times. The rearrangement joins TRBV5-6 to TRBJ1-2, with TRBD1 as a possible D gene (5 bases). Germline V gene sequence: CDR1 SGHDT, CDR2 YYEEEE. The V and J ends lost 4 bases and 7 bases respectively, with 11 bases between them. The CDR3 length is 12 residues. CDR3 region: CASSDTGFGYTF. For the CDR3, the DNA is TGTGCCAGCAGCGATACAGGATTTGGCTACACCTTC.

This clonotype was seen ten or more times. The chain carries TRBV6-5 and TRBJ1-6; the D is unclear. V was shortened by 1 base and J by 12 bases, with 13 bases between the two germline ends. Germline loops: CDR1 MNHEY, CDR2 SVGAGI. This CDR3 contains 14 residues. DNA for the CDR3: TGTGCCAGCAGTTACTGGAACGATGCTAAACCCCTCCACTTT. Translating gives CASSYWNDAKPLHF.

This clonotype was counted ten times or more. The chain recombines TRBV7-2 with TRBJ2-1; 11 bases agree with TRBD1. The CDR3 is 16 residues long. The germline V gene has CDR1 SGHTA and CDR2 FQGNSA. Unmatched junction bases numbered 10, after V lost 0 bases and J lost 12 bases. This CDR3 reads CASSLAPGQGVMGQFF. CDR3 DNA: TGTGCCAGCAGCTTAGCTCCGGGACAGGGGGTCATGGGGCAGTTCTTC.

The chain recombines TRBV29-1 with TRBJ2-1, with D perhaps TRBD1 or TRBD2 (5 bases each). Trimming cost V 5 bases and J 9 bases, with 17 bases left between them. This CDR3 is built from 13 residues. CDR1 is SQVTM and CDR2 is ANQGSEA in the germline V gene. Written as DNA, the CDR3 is TGCAGCGTTCATGGGGGTCATCAAGGTGAGCAGTTCTTC. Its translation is CSVHGGHQGEQFF.

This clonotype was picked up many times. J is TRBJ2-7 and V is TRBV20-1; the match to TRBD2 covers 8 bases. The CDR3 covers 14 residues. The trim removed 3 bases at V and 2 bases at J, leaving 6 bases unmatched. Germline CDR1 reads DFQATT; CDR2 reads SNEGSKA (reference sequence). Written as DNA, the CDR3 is TGCAGTGCTAGCCCGGGACTAGTAACCTACGAGCAGTACTTC. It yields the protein CSASPGLVTYEQYF.

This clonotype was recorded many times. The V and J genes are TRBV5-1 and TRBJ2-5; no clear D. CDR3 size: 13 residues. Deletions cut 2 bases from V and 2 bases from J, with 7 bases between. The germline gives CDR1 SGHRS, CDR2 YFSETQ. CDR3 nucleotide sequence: TGCGCCAGCAGCTTCGATGTTCAAGAGACCCAGTACTTC. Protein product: CASSFDVQETQYF.

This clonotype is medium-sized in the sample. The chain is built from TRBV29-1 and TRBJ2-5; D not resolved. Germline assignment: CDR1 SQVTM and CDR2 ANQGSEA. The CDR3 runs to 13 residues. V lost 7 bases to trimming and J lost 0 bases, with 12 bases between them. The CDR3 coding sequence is TGCAGCGCTTTGGCGGTGTACCAAGAGACCCAGTACTTC. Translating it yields CSALAVYQETQYF.

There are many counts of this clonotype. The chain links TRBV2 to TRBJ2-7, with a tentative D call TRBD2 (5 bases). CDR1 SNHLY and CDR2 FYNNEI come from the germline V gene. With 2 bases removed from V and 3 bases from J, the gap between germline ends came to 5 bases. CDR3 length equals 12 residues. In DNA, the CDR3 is TGTGCCAGCAGTGAAAGCGGCTACGAGCAGTACTTC. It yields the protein CASSESGYEQYF.

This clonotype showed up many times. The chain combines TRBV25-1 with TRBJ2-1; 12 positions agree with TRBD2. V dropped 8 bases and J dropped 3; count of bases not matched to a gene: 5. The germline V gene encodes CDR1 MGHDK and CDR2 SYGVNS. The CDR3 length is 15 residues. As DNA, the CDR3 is TGTGCCAGCGATGGGACTAGCGGGTTCTACAATGAGCAGTTCTTC. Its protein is CASDGTSGFYNEQFF.

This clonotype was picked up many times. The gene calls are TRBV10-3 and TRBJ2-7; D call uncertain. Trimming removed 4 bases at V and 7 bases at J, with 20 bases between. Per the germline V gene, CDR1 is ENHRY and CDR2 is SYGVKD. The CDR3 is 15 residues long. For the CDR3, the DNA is TGTGCCATCAGTGGTTCAGTGACTTCTTTGTTGGAGCAGTACTTC. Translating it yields CAISGSVTSLLEQYF.

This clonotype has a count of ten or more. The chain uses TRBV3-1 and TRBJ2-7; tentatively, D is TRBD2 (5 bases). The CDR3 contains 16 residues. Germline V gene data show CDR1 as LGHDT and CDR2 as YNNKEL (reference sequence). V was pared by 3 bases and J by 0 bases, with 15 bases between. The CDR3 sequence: CASSQEESFLSYEQYF. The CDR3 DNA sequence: TGTGCCAGCAGCCAGGAGGAGAGTTTTCTCTCCTACGAGCAGTACTTC.

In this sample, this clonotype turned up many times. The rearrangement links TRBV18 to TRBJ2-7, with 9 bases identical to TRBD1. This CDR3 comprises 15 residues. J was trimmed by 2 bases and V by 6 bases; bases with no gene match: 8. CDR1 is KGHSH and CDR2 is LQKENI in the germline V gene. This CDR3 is CASSRGQGETYEQYF. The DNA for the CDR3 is TGTGCCAGCTCTAGGGGACAGGGTGAAACCTACGAGCAGTACTTC.

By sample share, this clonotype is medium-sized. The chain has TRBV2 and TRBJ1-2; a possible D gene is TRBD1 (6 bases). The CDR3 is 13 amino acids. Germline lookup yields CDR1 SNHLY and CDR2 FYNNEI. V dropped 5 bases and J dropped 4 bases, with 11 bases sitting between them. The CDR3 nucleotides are TGTGCCAGCAGTACTACAGGGAGCTATGGCTACACCTTC. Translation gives CASSTTGSYGYTF.

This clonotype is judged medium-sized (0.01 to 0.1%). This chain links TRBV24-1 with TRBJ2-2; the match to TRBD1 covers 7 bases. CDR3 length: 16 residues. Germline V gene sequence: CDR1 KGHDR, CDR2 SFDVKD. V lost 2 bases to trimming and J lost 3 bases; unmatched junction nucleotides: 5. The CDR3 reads CATSDSRQGYTGELFF. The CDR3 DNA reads TGTGCCACCAGTGATTCTCGACAGGGTTACACCGGGGAGCTGTTTTTT.

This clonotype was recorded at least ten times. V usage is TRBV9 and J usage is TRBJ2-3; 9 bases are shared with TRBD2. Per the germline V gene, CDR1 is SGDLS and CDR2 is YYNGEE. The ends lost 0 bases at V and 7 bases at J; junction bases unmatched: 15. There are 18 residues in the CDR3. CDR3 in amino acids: CASSVAFLAGAGENTQYF. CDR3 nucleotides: TGTGCCAGCAGCGTAGCTTTCTTAGCGGGAGCGGGAGAAAATACGCAGTATTTT.